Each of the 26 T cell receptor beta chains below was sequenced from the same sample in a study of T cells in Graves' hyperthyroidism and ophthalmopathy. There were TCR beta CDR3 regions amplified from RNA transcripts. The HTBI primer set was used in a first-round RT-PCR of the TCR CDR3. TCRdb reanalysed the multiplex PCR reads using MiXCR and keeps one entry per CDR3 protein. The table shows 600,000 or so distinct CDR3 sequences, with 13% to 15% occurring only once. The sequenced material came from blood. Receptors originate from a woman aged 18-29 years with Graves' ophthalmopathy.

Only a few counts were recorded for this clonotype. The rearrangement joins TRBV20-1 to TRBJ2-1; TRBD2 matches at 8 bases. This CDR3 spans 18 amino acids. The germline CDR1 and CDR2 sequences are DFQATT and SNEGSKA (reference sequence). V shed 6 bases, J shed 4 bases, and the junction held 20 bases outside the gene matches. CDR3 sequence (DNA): TGCAGTGCCCCGAAGGTAGCGGGATCCCCCAGTAGTTACAATGAGCAGTTCTTC. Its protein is CSAPKVAGSPSSYNEQFF.

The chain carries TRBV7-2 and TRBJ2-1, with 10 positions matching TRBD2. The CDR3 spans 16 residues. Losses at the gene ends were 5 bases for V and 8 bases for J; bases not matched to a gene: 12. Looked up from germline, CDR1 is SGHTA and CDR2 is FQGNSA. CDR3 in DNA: TGTGCCAGCAGCGTAGAGGGTCTAGCGGGAGCTGATGAGCAGTTCTTC. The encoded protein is CASSVEGLAGADEQFF.

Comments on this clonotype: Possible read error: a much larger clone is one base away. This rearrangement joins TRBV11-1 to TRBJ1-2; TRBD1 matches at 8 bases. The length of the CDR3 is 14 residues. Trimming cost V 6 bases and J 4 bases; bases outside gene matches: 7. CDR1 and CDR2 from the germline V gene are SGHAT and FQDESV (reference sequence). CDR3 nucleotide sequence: TGTGCCAGCAGAGCAGCCGGGACAGGCTATGGCTACACCTTC. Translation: CASRAAGTGYGYTF.

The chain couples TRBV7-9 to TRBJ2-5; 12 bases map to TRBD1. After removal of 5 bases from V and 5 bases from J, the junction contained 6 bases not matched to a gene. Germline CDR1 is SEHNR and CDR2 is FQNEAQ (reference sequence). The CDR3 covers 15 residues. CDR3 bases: TGTGCCAGCAGCCGGGACAGGGGGCGCACGGAGACCCAGTACTTC. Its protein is CASSRDRGRTETQYF.

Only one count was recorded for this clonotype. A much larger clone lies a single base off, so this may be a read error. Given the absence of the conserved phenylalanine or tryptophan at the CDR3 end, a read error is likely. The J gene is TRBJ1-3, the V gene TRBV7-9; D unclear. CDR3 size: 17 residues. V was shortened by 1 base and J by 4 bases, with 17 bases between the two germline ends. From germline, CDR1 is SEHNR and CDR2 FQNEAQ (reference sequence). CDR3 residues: CASSLGPGRGFGNTIYS. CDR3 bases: TGTGCCAGCAGCTTAGGGCCTGGCCGAGGGTTCGGAAACACCATATATTCT.

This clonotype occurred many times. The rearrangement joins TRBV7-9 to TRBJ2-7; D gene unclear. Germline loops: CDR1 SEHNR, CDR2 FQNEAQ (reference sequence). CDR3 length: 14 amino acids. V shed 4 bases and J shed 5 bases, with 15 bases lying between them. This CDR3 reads CASSSTVPGNEQYF. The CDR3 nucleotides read TGTGCCAGCAGCTCGACTGTCCCAGGAAACGAGCAGTACTTC.

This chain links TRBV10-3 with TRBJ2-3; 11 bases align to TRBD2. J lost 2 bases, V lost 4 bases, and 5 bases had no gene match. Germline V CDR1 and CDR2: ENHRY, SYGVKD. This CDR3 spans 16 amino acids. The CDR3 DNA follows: TGTGCCATCAGTGCGGCTAGCGGGAGGAACACAGATACGCAGTATTTT. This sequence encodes CAISAASGRNTDTQYF.

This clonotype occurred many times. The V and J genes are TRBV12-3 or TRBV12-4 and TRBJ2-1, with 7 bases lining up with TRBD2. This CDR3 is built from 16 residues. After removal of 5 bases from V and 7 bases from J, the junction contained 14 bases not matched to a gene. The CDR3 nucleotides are TGTGCCAGCAGTCCTGGCGTGGGCGGGAGTCAAAATGAGCAGTTCTTC. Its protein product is CASSPGVGGSQNEQFF.

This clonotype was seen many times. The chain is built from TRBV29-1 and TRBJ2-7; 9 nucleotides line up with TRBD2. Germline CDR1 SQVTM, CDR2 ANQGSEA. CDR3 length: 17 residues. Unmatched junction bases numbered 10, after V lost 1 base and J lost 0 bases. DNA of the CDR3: TGCAGCGTTGAAGTACTACTAGCGGGCCAACCCTCCTACGAGCAGTACTTC. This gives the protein CSVEVLLAGQPSYEQYF.

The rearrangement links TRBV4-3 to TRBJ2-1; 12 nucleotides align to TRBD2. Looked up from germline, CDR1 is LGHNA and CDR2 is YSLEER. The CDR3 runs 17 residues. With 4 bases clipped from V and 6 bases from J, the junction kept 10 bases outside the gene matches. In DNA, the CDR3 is TGCGCCAGCAGCCGAGGGATGAGGACTAGCGGGATCAATGAGCAGTTCTTC. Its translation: CASSRGMRTSGINEQFF.

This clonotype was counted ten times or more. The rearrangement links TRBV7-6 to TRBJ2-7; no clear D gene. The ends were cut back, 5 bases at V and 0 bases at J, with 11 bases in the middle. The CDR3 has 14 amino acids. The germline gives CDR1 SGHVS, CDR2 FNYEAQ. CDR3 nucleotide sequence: TGTGCCAGCAGCCCCGGATGGACCTCCTACGAGCAGTACTTC. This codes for CASSPGWTSYEQYF.

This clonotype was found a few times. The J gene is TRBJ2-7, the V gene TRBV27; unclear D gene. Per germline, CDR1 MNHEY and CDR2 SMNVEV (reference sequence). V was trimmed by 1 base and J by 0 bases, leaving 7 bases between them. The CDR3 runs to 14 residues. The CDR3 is CASSLYLASYEQYF. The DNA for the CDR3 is TGTGCCAGCAGTTTATATCTGGCCTCCTACGAGCAGTACTTC.

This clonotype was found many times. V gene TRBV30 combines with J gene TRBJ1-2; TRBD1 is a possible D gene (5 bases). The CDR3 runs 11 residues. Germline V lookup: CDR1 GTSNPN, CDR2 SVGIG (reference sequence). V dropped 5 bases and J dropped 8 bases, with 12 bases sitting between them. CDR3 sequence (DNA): TGTGCCTGGGCGACAGCTCGCGGCTACACCTTC. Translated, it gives CAWATARGYTF.

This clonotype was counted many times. CDR3 region: CAISESMRSGDPTDTQYF. In nucleotides, the CDR3 is TGTGCCATCAGTGAGTCGATGAGGTCGGGGGACCCCACAGATACGCAGTATTTT. This rearrangement joins TRBV10-3 to TRBJ2-3; D is possibly TRBD2 (6 bases). The V gene lost 0 bases and the J gene lost 2 bases, with 18 bases spanning the gap. Germline lookup yields CDR1 ENHRY and CDR2 SYGVKD. This CDR3 is 18 amino acids long.

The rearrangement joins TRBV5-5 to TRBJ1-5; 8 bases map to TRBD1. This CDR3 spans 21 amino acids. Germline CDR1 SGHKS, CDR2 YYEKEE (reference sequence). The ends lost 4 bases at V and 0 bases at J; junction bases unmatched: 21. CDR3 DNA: TGTGCCAGCAGCCAAGGTCGGCCTGACAGGGGAGGGGTATATAGCAATCAGCCCCAGCATTTT. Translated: CASSQGRPDRGGVYSNQPQHF.

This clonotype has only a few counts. This CDR3 is CASSLPGLAVQETQYF. DNA for the CDR3: TGTGCCAGCAGCTTGCCGGGACTAGCGGTTCAAGAGACCCAGTACTTC. V gene TRBV5-6 combines with J gene TRBJ2-5, with 11 bases that match TRBD2. CDR1 is SGHDT, CDR2 YYEEEE, per germline. Germline trimming cut 1 base from V and 2 bases from J; bases unmatched to any gene: 4. The CDR3 length is 16 residues.

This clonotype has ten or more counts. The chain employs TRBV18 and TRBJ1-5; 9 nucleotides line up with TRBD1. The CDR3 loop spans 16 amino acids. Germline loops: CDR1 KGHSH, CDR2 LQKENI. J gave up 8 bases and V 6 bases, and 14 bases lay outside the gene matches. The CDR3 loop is CASSSMDRGSGEPQHF. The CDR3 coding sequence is TGTGCCAGCTCGTCCATGGACAGGGGATCGGGTGAGCCCCAGCATTTT.

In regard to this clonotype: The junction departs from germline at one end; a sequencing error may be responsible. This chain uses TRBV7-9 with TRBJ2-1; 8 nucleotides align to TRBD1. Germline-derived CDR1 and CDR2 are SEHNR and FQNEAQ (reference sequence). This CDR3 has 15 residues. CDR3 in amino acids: CANSLDRGAYNEQFF. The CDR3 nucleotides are TGTGCCAACAGCTTAGACAGGGGAGCCTACAATGAGCAGTTCTTC.

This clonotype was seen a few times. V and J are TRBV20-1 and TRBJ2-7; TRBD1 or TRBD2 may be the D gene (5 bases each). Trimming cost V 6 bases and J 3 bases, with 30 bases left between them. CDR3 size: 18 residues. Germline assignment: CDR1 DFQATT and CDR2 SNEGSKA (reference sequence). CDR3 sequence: CSARPGSGNPSRFYEQYF. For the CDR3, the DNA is TGCAGTGCCAGACCGGGGTCAGGGAACCCCTCCAGGTTCTACGAGCAGTACTTC.

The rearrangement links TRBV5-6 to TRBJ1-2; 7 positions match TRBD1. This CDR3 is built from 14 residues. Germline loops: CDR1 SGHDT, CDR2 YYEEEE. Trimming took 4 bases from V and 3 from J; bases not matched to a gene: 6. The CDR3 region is CASSPDREDYGYTF. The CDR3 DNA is TGTGCCAGCAGCCCTGACAGGGAAGACTATGGCTACACCTTC.

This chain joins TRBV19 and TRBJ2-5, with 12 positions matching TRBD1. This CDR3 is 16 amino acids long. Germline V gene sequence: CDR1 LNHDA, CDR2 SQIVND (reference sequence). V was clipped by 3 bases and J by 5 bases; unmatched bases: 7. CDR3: CASSIAGTGGMETQYF. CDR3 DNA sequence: TGTGCCAGTAGTATTGCCGGGACAGGGGGCATGGAGACCCAGTACTTC.

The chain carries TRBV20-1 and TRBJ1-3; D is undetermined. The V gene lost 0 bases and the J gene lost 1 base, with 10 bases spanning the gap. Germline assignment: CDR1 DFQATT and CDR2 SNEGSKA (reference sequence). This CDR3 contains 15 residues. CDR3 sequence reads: CSARETTGSGNTIYF. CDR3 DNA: TGCAGTGCTAGAGAAACCACCGGGTCTGGAAACACCATATATTTT.

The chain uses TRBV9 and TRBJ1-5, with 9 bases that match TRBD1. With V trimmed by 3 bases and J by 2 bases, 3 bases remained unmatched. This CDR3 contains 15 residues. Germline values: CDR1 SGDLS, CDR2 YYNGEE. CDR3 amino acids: CASSAGQGGNQPQHF. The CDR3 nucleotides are TGTGCCAGCAGCGCGGGACAGGGAGGCAATCAGCCCCAGCATTTT. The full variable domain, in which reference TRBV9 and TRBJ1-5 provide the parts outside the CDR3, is DSGVTQTPKHLITATGQRVTLRCSPRSGDLSVYWYQQSLDQGLQFLIQYYNGEERAKGNILERFSAQQFPDLHSELNLSSLELGDSALYFCASSAGQGGNQPQHFGDGTRLSIL.

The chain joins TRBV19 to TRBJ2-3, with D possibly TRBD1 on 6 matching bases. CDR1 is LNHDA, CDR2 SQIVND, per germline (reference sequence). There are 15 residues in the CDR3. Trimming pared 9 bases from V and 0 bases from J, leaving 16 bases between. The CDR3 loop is CASTDPGQSTDTQYF. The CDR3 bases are TGTGCCAGCACCGATCCGGGACAAAGCACAGATACGCAGTATTTT.

The CDR3 loop is CSARGLRLAGVEQYF. Here the CDR3 DNA reads TGCAGTGCTAGAGGGTTAAGGCTAGCGGGAGTCGAGCAGTACTTC. This chain uses TRBV20-1 with TRBJ2-7; 10 nucleotides match TRBD2. The germline gives CDR1 DFQATT, CDR2 SNEGSKA (reference sequence). There are 15 residues in the CDR3. V shed 1 base and J 6 bases; nucleotides not matched to a gene: 9.

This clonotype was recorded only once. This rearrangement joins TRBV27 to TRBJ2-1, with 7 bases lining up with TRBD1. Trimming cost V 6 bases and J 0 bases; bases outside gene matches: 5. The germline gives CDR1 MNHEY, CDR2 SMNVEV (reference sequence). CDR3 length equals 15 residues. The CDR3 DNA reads TGTGCCAGCAGCCGACAGGGTGACTCCTACAATGAGCAGTTCTTC. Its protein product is CASSRQGDSYNEQFF.